This passage covers 15 T cell receptor beta chains from one sample sequenced in a study of PD-L1 blockade in urothelial cancer. Generated by immunoSEQ multiplex PCR, the TCRdb table keeps only in-frame clones and is missing some. The sample yields some 52,000 clones, around 82% seen once. The specimen comprised PBMCs, sampled around atezolizumab (anti-PD-L1) treatment. Receptors originate from a man aged 35 to 55 with urothelial cancer.

The chain joins TRBV6-6 to TRBJ2-1, with 10 nucleotides matching TRBD2. Germline V gives CDR1 MNHNY, CDR2 SVGAGI (reference sequence). The V segment lost 6 bases and the J segment 15 bases; nucleotides outside the gene matches: 14. The length of the CDR3 is 14 residues. The CDR3 loop is CASSRVTTGLALFF. The CDR3 nucleotides read TGTGCCAGCAGCCGAGTTACCACGGGACTAGCGTTGTTCTTC.

This chain links TRBV5-1 with TRBJ2-5, with a weak D call TRBD1 (5 bases). The length of the CDR3 is 14 residues. CDR1 is SGHRS, CDR2 YFSETQ, per germline. The ends were cut back, 0 bases at V and 5 bases at J, with 11 bases in the middle. The CDR3 nucleotides read TGCGCCAGCAGCTTGGGACAGTCAATTGAGACCCAGTACTTC. Protein product: CASSLGQSIETQYF.

V gene TRBV29-1 combines with J gene TRBJ2-5; unclear D gene. Trimming stripped 4 bases from V and 2 bases from J, with 8 bases between. The CDR3 length is 12 residues. Per the germline V gene, CDR1 is SQVTM and CDR2 is ANQGSEA. In DNA form, the CDR3 reads TGCAGCGTTGGGGCAGGTCAAGAGACCCAGTACTTC. Amino acids: CSVGAGQETQYF.

The rearrangement uses TRBV11-1 and TRBJ2-1; 7 bases are shared with TRBD2. The length of the CDR3 is 15 residues. Germline-derived CDR1 and CDR2 are SGHAT and FQDESV (reference sequence). V trimming: 1 base; J trimming: 6 bases; junction bases outside the gene matches: 6. The CDR3 region has the DNA TGTGCCAGCAGCTTAGACTCGGGCGGGAGCAATGAGCAGTTCTTC. Protein product: CASSLDSGGSNEQFF.

The chain combines TRBV5-1 with TRBJ2-1; the match to TRBD2 covers 7 bases. Trimming cost V 3 bases and J 0 bases; bases outside gene matches: 3. Germline-derived CDR1 and CDR2 are SGHRS and YFSETQ. CDR3 length equals 15 residues. CDR3 in DNA: TGCGCCAGCAGCTGGGCGGGGGTCTCCTACAATGAGCAGTTCTTC. It translates to CASSWAGVSYNEQFF.

The rearrangement uses TRBV28 and TRBJ2-6; D possibly corresponds to TRBD1 (5 bases). The V gene's germline CDR1 is MDHEN and CDR2 SYDVKM. The V gene lost 2 bases and the J gene lost 4 bases, with 15 bases spanning the gap. The CDR3 is 17 residues long. This CDR3 reads CASSLILSGSGANVLTF. The CDR3 DNA sequence: TGTGCCAGCAGTTTAATACTGTCAGGGTCGGGGGCCAACGTCCTGACTTTC. The variable domain in full, completed from reference TRBV28 and TRBJ2-6, reads DVKVTQSSRYLVKRTGEKVFLECVQDMDHENMFWYRQDPGLGLRLIYFSYDVKMKEKGDIPEGYSVSREKKERFSLILESASTNQTSMYLCASSLILSGSGANVLTFGAGSRLTVL.

J is TRBJ2-2 and V is TRBV7-9; D perhaps matches TRBD2 (5 bases). Germline V lookup: CDR1 SEHNR, CDR2 FQNEAQ (reference sequence). The germline V and J ends were trimmed by 6 bases and 6 bases, with 11 bases remaining between them. This CDR3 is 13 amino acids long. This CDR3 reads CASSEGVPGELFF. The CDR3 bases are TGTGCCAGCAGTGAGGGAGTTCCCGGGGAGCTGTTTTTT.

The chain's CDR3 is CASRRTGGLEQYF. CDR3 nucleotide sequence: TGTGCCAGCAGGCGGACAGGGGGCTTAGAGCAGTACTTC. The chain combines TRBV2 with TRBJ2-7, with 11 positions matching TRBD1. Germline loops: CDR1 SNHLY, CDR2 FYNNEI. The CDR3 has 13 residues. Unmatched junction bases numbered 5, after V lost 6 bases and J lost 7 bases.

The chain uses TRBV19 and TRBJ1-5; TRBD1 is a possible D gene (6 bases). The CDR3 spans 13 residues. Trimming took off 7 bases at V and 4 bases at J, with 11 bases between the two ends. In germline, CDR1 is LNHDA, CDR2 SQIVND (reference sequence). CDR3 in amino acids: CASNQGLNQPQHF. CDR3 coding DNA: TGTGCCAGTAATCAGGGGCTGAATCAGCCCCAGCATTTT.

This clone has only a few counts. The V and J genes are TRBV6-6 and TRBJ2-7; D is perhaps TRBD2 (5 bases). CDR1 and CDR2 (germline): MNHNY, SVGAGI (reference sequence). Trimming took 6 bases from V and 1 from J, leaving 16 bases between them. The CDR3 is 15 residues long. The CDR3 DNA follows: TGTGCCAGCAGGAGAAGTCGGGATCGGTCCTACGAGCAGTACTTC. Its protein is CASRRSRDRSYEQYF.

The rearrangement uses TRBV10-1 and TRBJ2-1; TRBD2 matches 10 bases. This CDR3 region has 15 residues. Germline V lookup: CDR1 WNHNN, CDR2 SYGVQD (reference sequence). The V and J ends lost 5 bases and 9 bases, in that order; junction bases with no gene match: 10. The CDR3 spells CASSTIAGGEAEQFF. The DNA of the CDR3 is TGCGCCAGCAGTACCATAGCGGGAGGAGAGGCTGAGCAGTTCTTC.

The chain employs TRBV11-2 and TRBJ2-5, with 8 positions matching TRBD2. V lost 5 bases to trimming and J lost 6 bases; unmatched junction nucleotides: 8. The germline V gene encodes CDR1 SGHAT and CDR2 FQNNGV. This CDR3 comprises 14 residues. The CDR3 DNA is TGTGCCAGCAGCCAGGGAGGCGGGAGGCAGACCCAGTACTTC. It yields the protein CASSQGGGRQTQYF.

This clone was recorded once. This chain uses TRBV27 with TRBJ1-1; D is undetermined. The CDR3 runs to 15 residues. The ends were cut back, 0 bases at V and 5 bases at J, with 13 bases in the middle. CDR1 and CDR2 from the germline V gene are MNHEY and SMNVEV (reference sequence). CDR3 DNA: TGTGCCAGCAGTTTATCACCGTTACAAGTGACTGAAGCTTTCTTT. Translation gives CASSLSPLQVTEAFF.

The V call is TRBV18, the J call TRBJ2-1, with TRBD2 matching 7 bases. Germline lookup yields CDR1 KGHSH and CDR2 LQKENI. V was clipped by 2 bases and J by 5 bases; unmatched bases: 6. The CDR3 spans 15 residues. The CDR3 sequence is CASSPRTSGNNEQFF. The CDR3 nucleotides are TGTGCCAGCTCACCAAGAACCAGCGGGAACAATGAGCAGTTCTTC.

V is TRBV15 and J is TRBJ2-1; no reliable D call. The germline gives CDR1 LNHNV, CDR2 YYDKDF (reference sequence). The CDR3 is made up of 15 amino acids. Trimming removed 1 base from V and 7 bases from J, with 14 bases in between. The CDR3 DNA reads TGTGCCACCAGCAGAGGTGGCAGGTCGGCGAATGAGCAGTTCTTC. This sequence encodes CATSRGGRSANEQFF.